Presented here are 25 T cell receptor beta chains from one specimen sequenced in a study of early T cells in non-severe SARS-CoV-2 infection. TCRdb called the 5' RACE reads again in MiXCR, with one record for every CDR3 protein. The sample comprises roughly 30,000 distinct CDR3 sequences, 4.5% to 5% of which are singletons, and less than 7.5% rests with the top ten. The sequencing input was whole blood. The receptors come from an adult who was a healthcare worker with PCR-confirmed SARS-CoV-2 infection or an uninfected control (not recorded which).

This clonotype showed up just a few times. V is TRBV20-1 and J is TRBJ2-7; 9 bases map to TRBD1. CDR1 is DFQATT and CDR2 is SNEGSKA in the germline V gene (reference sequence). V lost 1 base, J lost 4 bases, and 2 bases stayed unmatched. The CDR3 covers 13 residues. The CDR3 loop reads CSARGGQGYEQYF. The CDR3 DNA reads TGCAGTGCTAGAGGAGGACAGGGGTACGAGCAGTACTTC.

This clonotype has at least ten counts. V gene TRBV20-1 combines with J gene TRBJ1-1; the match to TRBD1 covers 10 bases. CDR1 and CDR2 from the germline V gene are DFQATT and SNEGSKA (reference sequence). This CDR3 comprises 14 residues. V shed 3 bases, J shed 6 bases, and the junction held 7 bases outside the gene matches. The DNA of the CDR3 is TGCAGTGCTAGGCCCGGGACAGGGGTCGCTGAAGCTTTCTTT. Translation gives CSARPGTGVAEAFF.

This clonotype was counted at least ten times. The rearrangement uses TRBV29-1 and TRBJ2-1; the D call may be TRBD1 or TRBD2 (5 bases each). Trimming pared 6 bases from V and 3 bases from J, leaving 18 bases between. The CDR3 is made up of 15 amino acids. Germline V gene lookup returns CDR1 SQVTM and CDR2 ANQGSEA. The CDR3, as DNA: TGCAGCGTAAAAACCACCGGGACGGACTACAATGAGCAGTTCTTC. This gives the protein CSVKTTGTDYNEQFF.

This clonotype has at least ten counts. V usage is TRBV5-4 and J usage is TRBJ2-3; either TRBD1 or TRBD2 may fit D (5 bases each). This CDR3 contains 13 residues. CDR1 is SGHNT and CDR2 is YYREEE in the germline V gene (reference sequence). Deletions cut 4 bases from V and 0 bases from J, with 6 bases between. CDR3 in amino acids: CASSGDSTDTQYF. The CDR3 coding sequence is TGTGCCAGCAGCGGGGACAGCACAGATACGCAGTATTTT. The complete variable domain, with remaining parts taken from reference TRBV5-4 and TRBJ2-3, reads ETGVTQSPTHLIKTRGQQVTLRCSSQSGHNTVSWYQQALGQGPQFIFQYYREEENGRGNFPPRFSGLQFPNYSSELNVNALELDDSALYLCASSGDSTDTQYFGPGTRLTVL.

This clonotype turned up a few times. This chain links TRBV29-1 with TRBJ2-3, with 7 bases matching TRBD1. The CDR3 sequence is 13 residues long. With 8 bases clipped from V and 6 bases from J, the junction kept 11 bases outside the gene matches. Germline-derived CDR1 and CDR2 are SQVTM and ANQGSEA. The CDR3 protein is CSYRTTGKDTQYF. The CDR3 DNA is TGCAGCTATAGGACGACAGGGAAGGATACGCAGTATTTT.

Note on this clonotype: Because the CDR3's place on the DNA is in doubt, the DNA is left out and the CDR3 is given as listed by TCRdb. This rearrangement joins TRBV18 to TRBJ1-4; the listed D gene, TRBD1, was not tested against the DNA. CDR1 is KGHSH, CDR2 LQKENI, per germline. With termini counted, the CDR3 has 17 amino acids. CDR3 residues: CASSPRRWGSTVKNCFF.

The table lists this clonotype with many counts. The V call is TRBV7-2, the J call TRBJ2-4, with 10 bases matching TRBD2. The trim removed 3 bases at V and 9 bases at J, leaving 5 bases unmatched. The length of the CDR3 is 14 residues. The germline V gene encodes CDR1 SGHTA and CDR2 FQGNSA. The CDR3 region has the DNA TGTGCCAGCAGCTTTGCTAGCGGGAGTCGCATTCAGTACTTC. This sequence encodes CASSFASGSRIQYF.

This clonotype was detected many times. The rearrangement joins TRBV20-1 to TRBJ1-1; D remains ambiguous. CDR1 DFQATT and CDR2 SNEGSKA come from the germline V gene (reference sequence). The CDR3 has 12 amino acids. Trimming took off 3 bases at V and 5 bases at J, with 10 bases between the two ends. The CDR3 DNA follows: TGCAGTGCTAGCCCTAGGACGACTGAAGCTTTCTTT. Protein sequence: CSASPRTTEAFF.

This clonotype was seen ten or more times. The J gene is TRBJ2-3, the V gene TRBV6-2 or TRBV6-3, with D perhaps matching TRBD2 (5 bases). Germline assignment: CDR1 MNHEY and CDR2 SVGEGT. V was cut by 5 bases and J by 8 bases, with 14 bases left in between. The CDR3 has 13 amino acids. The CDR3, as DNA: TGTGCCAGCAGTCGAAACGAGGCGGGTACGCAGTATTTT. Translating it yields CASSRNEAGTQYF.

J is TRBJ2-1 and V is TRBV2, with 14 bases matching TRBD2. Germline-derived CDR1 and CDR2 are SNHLY and FYNNEI. The junction had 1 base not matched to a gene; V was cut back by 4 bases and J by 2 bases. The length of the CDR3 is 16 residues. The CDR3 loop reads CASSGGLAGAYNEQFF. In DNA, the CDR3 is TGTGCCAGCAGTGGGGGACTAGCGGGAGCCTACAATGAGCAGTTCTTC.

This clonotype has at least ten counts. This sequence joins TRBV11-2 and TRBJ1-5; no clear D. The V end was cut by 5 bases, the J end by 4 bases, with 9 bases between. This CDR3 has 13 amino acids. Germline values: CDR1 SGHAT, CDR2 FQNNGV. The CDR3 sequence is CASSPTNNQPQHF. The CDR3 bases are TGTGCCAGCAGCCCGACCAATAATCAGCCCCAGCATTTT.

This clonotype was recorded many times. This chain connects TRBV5-4 to TRBJ2-3; D not resolved. V lost 3 bases, J lost 2 bases, and 7 bases lay in between. The length of the CDR3 is 13 residues. Germline-derived CDR1 and CDR2 are SGHNT and YYREEE (reference sequence). CDR3 bases: TGTGCCAGCAGCTGGGAAAACACAGATACGCAGTATTTT. This translates into CASSWENTDTQYF. Based on the CDR3 plus reference TRBV5-4 and TRBJ2-3, the full variable domain is ETGVTQSPTHLIKTRGQQVTLRCSSQSGHNTVSWYQQALGQGPQFIFQYYREEENGRGNFPPRFSGLQFPNYSSELNVNALELDDSALYLCASSWENTDTQYFGPGTRLTVL.

This clonotype was seen a handful of times. V usage is TRBV7-9 and J usage is TRBJ2-1, with D perhaps matching TRBD1 (6 bases). The CDR3 has 13 amino acids. The germline V gene has CDR1 SEHNR and CDR2 FQNEAQ (reference sequence). The V end was cut by 8 bases, the J end by 4 bases, with 12 bases between. CDR3 nucleotide sequence: TGTGCCAGCCGAGGGGGAAGTTACAATGAGCAGTTCTTC. It specifies CASRGGSYNEQFF.

This clonotype was seen repeatedly, ten times or more. The rearrangement links TRBV7-2 to TRBJ2-2; D not certain. Germline V CDR1 and CDR2: SGHTA, FQGNSA. CDR3 length: 13 residues. The germline V and J ends were trimmed by 1 base and 4 bases, with 4 bases remaining between them. The CDR3 loop reads CASSLVATGELFF. DNA of the CDR3: TGTGCCAGCAGCTTAGTTGCCACCGGGGAGCTGTTTTTT.

This clonotype was seen only a few times. The chain carries TRBV7-8 and TRBJ2-2; D remains ambiguous. This CDR3 has 14 amino acids. Trimming pared 3 bases from V and 6 bases from J, leaving 11 bases between. CDR1 and CDR2 from the germline V gene are SGHVS and FQNEAQ. CDR3 bases: TGTGCCAGCAGCTTCAGTGGACCGGCCGGGGAGCTGTTTTTT. As protein: CASSFSGPAGELFF. The full variable domain, completed using reference TRBV7-8 and TRBJ2-2, is GAGVSQSPRYKVAKRGQDVALRCDPISGHVSLFWYQQALGQGPEFLTYFQNEAQLDKSGLPSDRFFAERPEGSVSTLKIQRTQQEDSAVYLCASSFSGPAGELFFGEGSRLTVL.

This clonotype was found many times. The V and J genes are TRBV7-3 and TRBJ2-2, with TRBD2 matching over 12 bases. V gave up 5 bases and J gave up 8 bases; unmatched junction bases: 9. The CDR3 is 16 amino acids. Germline V lookup: CDR1 SGHTA, CDR2 FQGTGA. CDR3 DNA: TGTGCCAGCAGCCCCGGACTAGCGGGGAGACTGGGGGAGCTGTTTTTT. This gives the protein CASSPGLAGRLGELFF.

Only a few counts were recorded for this clonotype. The chain has TRBV5-1 and TRBJ2-5; 10 bases are a match to TRBD2. The CDR3 sequence is 18 residues long. The J segment lost 4 bases and the V segment lost 2 bases, leaving 14 bases of the junction unmatched. CDR1 and CDR2 from the germline V gene are SGHRS and YFSETQ. CDR3 sequence: CASSFSGLASGPPETQYF. As DNA, the CDR3 is TGCGCCAGCAGCTTTTCGGGACTAGCGAGCGGCCCTCCAGAGACCCAGTACTTC.

This clonotype was counted at least ten times. The chain recombines TRBV6-2 or TRBV6-3 with TRBJ2-2, with 8 bases lining up with TRBD2. V shed 7 bases, J shed 6 bases, and the junction held 4 bases outside the gene matches. Germline assignment: CDR1 MNHEY and CDR2 SVGEGT. The CDR3 has 13 amino acids. The CDR3, as DNA: TGTGCCAGCAAGGTAGCGGGGCCCGGGGAGCTGTTTTTT. It translates to CASKVAGPGELFF.

This clonotype was counted ten times or more. This chain uses TRBV20-1 with TRBJ1-4, with a tentative D call TRBD1 (5 bases). The CDR3 consists of 17 residues. Between the trimmed V and J ends, which lost 0 bases and 0 bases, there was a span of 14 bases. Germline lookup yields CDR1 DFQATT and CDR2 SNEGSKA (reference sequence). The CDR3 here is CSARDTKMTATNEKLFF. The CDR3 nucleotides are TGCAGTGCTAGAGATACCAAAATGACAGCAACTAATGAAAAACTGTTTTTT.

In this sample, this clonotype turned up many times. The CDR3 loop reads CASSPPGQPGSFF. In DNA, the CDR3 is TGTGCCAGCAGTCCACCGGGACAGCCCGGGTCGTTCTTC. This rearrangement joins TRBV25-1 to TRBJ2-1; 7 nucleotides agree with TRBD1. This CDR3 has 13 residues. In germline, CDR1 is MGHDK, CDR2 SYGVNS. J lost 15 bases, V lost 5 bases, and 13 bases had no gene match.

There are many counts of this clonotype. The V and J genes are TRBV12-3 or TRBV12-4 and TRBJ2-1; 8 positions agree with TRBD2. Trimming at V came to 1 base and at J to 0 bases, leaving 11 bases not matched to a gene. This CDR3 region has 19 residues. The CDR3 here is CASSLGASGLSISYNEQFF. The CDR3 nucleotides read TGTGCCAGCAGTTTAGGGGCTAGCGGGTTGAGCATCTCCTACAATGAGCAGTTCTTC.

This clonotype has at least ten counts. V is TRBV29-1 and J is TRBJ1-5, with TRBD1 identical over 9 bases. CDR1 and CDR2 from the germline V gene are SQVTM and ANQGSEA. V dropped 6 bases and J dropped 5; count of bases not matched to a gene: 8. The CDR3 runs to 14 residues. This chain's CDR3 is CSVEQGAFYQPQHF. CDR3 bases: TGCAGCGTCGAACAGGGGGCGTTTTATCAGCCCCAGCATTTT.

This clonotype was seen many times. V and J are TRBV5-1 and TRBJ1-4; 7 bases line up with TRBD1. Germline loops: CDR1 SGHRS, CDR2 YFSETQ. Germline trimming cut 4 bases from V and 8 bases from J; bases unmatched to any gene: 8. There are 14 residues in the CDR3. CDR3 nucleotide sequence: TGCGCCAGCAGCCCCGTGGGAGGGGGCGAAAAACTGTTTTTT. Amino acids: CASSPVGGGEKLFF. The full variable domain, completed using reference TRBV5-1 and TRBJ1-4, is KAGVTQTPRYLIKTRGQQVTLSCSPISGHRSVSWYQQTPGQGLQFLFEYFSETQRNKGNFPGRFSGRQFSNSRSEMNVSTLELGDSALYLCASSPVGGGEKLFFGSGTQLSVL.

In this sample, this clonotype turned up many times. The genes are TRBV27 and TRBJ1-1, with D tentatively TRBD1 (6 bases). Trimming left V 2 bases short and J 8 bases short, with 24 bases between. Per the germline V gene, CDR1 is MNHEY and CDR2 is SMNVEV (reference sequence). This CDR3 is built from 17 residues. CDR3 nucleotide sequence: TGTGCCAGCAGTTTAAGAAGAAGGGGGAGCGGGGGCAAGGAAGCTTTCTTT. It codes for CASSLRRRGSGGKEAFF.

On this clonotype itself: Just one base apart from a much larger clone, this may be a read error. V and J are TRBV27 and TRBJ2-1; a possible D gene is TRBD2 (5 bases). CDR3 length equals 15 residues. The germline V gene has CDR1 MNHEY and CDR2 SMNVEV (reference sequence). The CDR3 loop reads CASGLAAYSYNEQIF. Written as DNA, the CDR3 is TGTGCCAGCGGACTTGCAGCTTACTCCTACAATGAGCAGATCTTC.